These 17 T cell receptor beta chains were all obtained from the same sample, sequenced in a study of TIL therapy for anti-PD-1-resistant metastatic lung cancer. The libraries were made with immunoSEQ v3. Profiling relied on immunoSEQ multiplex PCR, and the TCRdb table lists in-frame clones only, not all of them. The table shows more than 20,000 clones, with 72% occurring only once. The time point here: pre-treatment sample, taken before nivolumab and TIL therapy. Pleural nodules or supraclavicular lymph nodes made up most of the excised metastases sampled. Sequenced here: tumor tissue, sampled at baseline. These receptors all stem from a person aged 25-85 years with non-small cell lung cancer.

This clone appeared a few times. The gene calls are TRBV6-4 and TRBJ1-6; D remains unclear. The CDR3 is made up of 13 amino acids. CDR1 MRHNA and CDR2 SNTAGT come from the germline V gene. The ends were cut back, 0 bases at V and 6 bases at J, with 3 bases in the middle. In DNA, the CDR3 is TGTGCCAGCAGTGACTCGGGTAATTCACCCCTCCACTTT. Translated: CASSDSGNSPLHF.

V and J are TRBV10-2 and TRBJ2-3; weak D call: TRBD2 (6 bases). V was shortened by 6 bases and J by 7 bases, with 20 bases between the two germline ends. Germline V gene lookup returns CDR1 WSHSY and CDR2 SAAADI. The CDR3 loop spans 15 amino acids. The CDR3 protein is CASSPPGLRGNTQYF. CDR3 DNA sequence: TGCGCCAGCAGCCCACCGGGACTCAGAGGGAATACGCAGTATTTT.

In this sample, this clone turned up once. Here the CDR3 reads CASSQTATYEQYF. For the CDR3, the DNA is TGCGCCAGCAGCCAGACCGCAACCTACGAGCAGTACTTC. This chain uses TRBV4-3 with TRBJ2-7; no reliable D call. Trimming shortened V by 3 bases and J by 2 bases, and 8 bases separated the two germline ends. Germline V gene data show CDR1 as LGHNA and CDR2 as YSLEER. The length of the CDR3 is 13 residues.

The V and J genes are TRBV7-2 and TRBJ2-5; D is undetermined. CDR3 length equals 11 residues. V was trimmed by 3 bases and J by 7 bases, leaving 6 bases between them. Germline values: CDR1 SGHTA, CDR2 FQGNSA. CDR3 amino acids: CASSFWGTQYF. Written as DNA, the CDR3 is TGTGCCAGCAGCTTTTGGGGGACCCAGTACTTC.

The rearrangement uses TRBV5-6 and TRBJ2-7, with unresolved D. Germline CDR1 and CDR2: SGHDT and YYEEEE. The germline V and J ends were trimmed by 2 bases and 2 bases, with 8 bases remaining between them. The length of the CDR3 is 13 residues. The CDR3 sequence is CASSLRSPYEQYF. CDR3 coding DNA: TGTGCCAGCAGCTTAAGGTCTCCCTACGAGCAGTACTTC.

The chain combines TRBV4-2 with TRBJ2-5; possible D gene TRBD2, 6 bases. CDR3 length: 14 residues. Between the trimmed V and J ends, which lost 1 base and 3 bases, there was a span of 9 bases. CDR1 and CDR2 from the germline V gene are LGHNA and YNFKEQ. The CDR3 loop reads CASSQGTGEETQYF. CDR3 nucleotide sequence: TGTGCCAGCAGCCAAGGTACGGGGGAAGAGACCCAGTACTTC.

Only one count was recorded for this clone. The CDR3 loop reads CASSLVSVLADQETQYF. DNA of the CDR3: TGTGCCAGCAGCCTGGTTTCGGTGCTAGCGGACCAAGAGACCCAGTACTTC. The genes are TRBV9 and TRBJ2-5; 7 bases line up with TRBD2. Germline V gene lookup returns CDR1 SGDLS and CDR2 YYNGEE. Losses at the gene ends were 4 bases for V and 0 bases for J; bases not matched to a gene: 12. The length of the CDR3 is 17 residues.

The rearrangement joins TRBV27 to TRBJ1-2; D gene unclear. The length of the CDR3 is 14 residues. Trimming cost V 3 bases and J 3 bases, with 11 bases left between them. Germline V gene data show CDR1 as MNHEY and CDR2 as SMNVEV (reference sequence). This CDR3 reads CASSFGNSYYGYTF. The CDR3 region has the DNA TGTGCCAGCAGTTTTGGAAACAGTTACTATGGCTACACCTTC.

This sequence joins TRBV10-2 and TRBJ1-6; no definite D call. The germline V gene has CDR1 WSHSY and CDR2 SAAADI. This CDR3 spans 14 amino acids. V lost 2 bases to trimming and J lost 6 bases, with 8 bases between them. The CDR3: CASSEAWSNSPLHF. The DNA of the CDR3 is TGCGCCAGCAGTGAGGCATGGAGTAATTCACCCCTCCACTTT.

The CDR3 sequence: CASSIGRARNTEAFF. The CDR3 bases are TGTGCCAGTAGTATAGGAAGGGCGAGGAACACTGAAGCTTTCTTT. This sequence joins TRBV19 and TRBJ1-1; the D is unclear. The V and J ends lost 1 base and 1 base respectively, with 10 bases between them. Germline V gene lookup returns CDR1 LNHDA and CDR2 SQIVND (reference sequence). CDR3 length: 15 amino acids.

The chain employs TRBV19 and TRBJ1-2; D remains unclear. Per the germline V gene, CDR1 is LNHDA and CDR2 is SQIVND (reference sequence). Trimming stripped 3 bases from V and 6 bases from J, with 17 bases between. This CDR3 has 15 residues. The CDR3 spells CASSISLVARDGYTF. The DNA of the CDR3 is TGTGCCAGTAGTATTTCACTGGTTGCAAGGGATGGCTACACCTTC.

The chain combines TRBV10-2 with TRBJ2-2; TRBD1 aligns across 8 bases. The trim removed 2 bases at V and 4 bases at J, leaving 3 bases unmatched. The CDR3 is 15 residues long. Looked up from germline, CDR1 is WSHSY and CDR2 is SAAADI. As DNA, the CDR3 is TGCGCCAGCAGTGAGCTTACAGGGGGCACCGGGGAGCTGTTTTTT. Translated: CASSELTGGTGELFF.

The rearrangement joins TRBV12-5 to TRBJ2-2; 9 positions match TRBD1. This CDR3 has 16 residues. Germline CDR1 reads LGHNT; CDR2 reads FRNRAP. V was clipped by 5 bases and J by 3 bases; unmatched bases: 7. In nucleotides, the CDR3 is TGTGCTAGTGGTCAACCGGGACAGGGAGACACCGGGGAGCTGTTTTTT. This encodes CASGQPGQGDTGELFF.

This clone was seen just once. The V call is TRBV6-1, the J call TRBJ2-7, with TRBD1 identical over 7 bases. The CDR3 is made up of 14 amino acids. Trimming removed 8 bases from V and 3 bases from J; junction bases left unmatched: 10. The germline gives CDR1 MNHNS, CDR2 SASEGT. The DNA of the CDR3 is TGTGCCAGCGGAACCGGGACAGCCGTCTACGAGCAGTACTTC. Encoded protein: CASGTGTAVYEQYF.

The chain has TRBV6-1 and TRBJ1-2; possible D gene TRBD1, 5 bases. Trimming took 6 bases from V and 8 from J, leaving 19 bases between them. The CDR3 has 14 residues. Germline values: CDR1 MNHNS, CDR2 SASEGT. CDR3 DNA sequence: TGTGCCAGCAGCCCGGGACCGACCTCAGGGGGCTACACCTTC. The encoded protein is CASSPGPTSGGYTF.

This chain connects TRBV20-1 to TRBJ1-3; D is uncertain. Looked up from germline, CDR1 is DFQATT and CDR2 is SNEGSKA (reference sequence). The CDR3 length is 8 residues. The V gene lost 7 bases and the J gene lost 9 bases, with 4 bases spanning the gap. The CDR3 DNA follows: TGCAGTGGGGGCACCATATATTTT. Its translation is CSGGTIYF.

This chain joins TRBV7-9 and TRBJ2-3; TRBD1 matches 8 bases. The V and J ends lost 3 bases and 2 bases, in that order; junction bases with no gene match: 10. The germline gives CDR1 SEHNR, CDR2 FQNEAQ (reference sequence). The CDR3 totals 17 residues. The CDR3 nucleotides read TGTGCCAGCAGCTTTTTCTGGACAGGGTGGGACACAGATACGCAGTATTTT. Translation: CASSFFWTGWDTDTQYF.